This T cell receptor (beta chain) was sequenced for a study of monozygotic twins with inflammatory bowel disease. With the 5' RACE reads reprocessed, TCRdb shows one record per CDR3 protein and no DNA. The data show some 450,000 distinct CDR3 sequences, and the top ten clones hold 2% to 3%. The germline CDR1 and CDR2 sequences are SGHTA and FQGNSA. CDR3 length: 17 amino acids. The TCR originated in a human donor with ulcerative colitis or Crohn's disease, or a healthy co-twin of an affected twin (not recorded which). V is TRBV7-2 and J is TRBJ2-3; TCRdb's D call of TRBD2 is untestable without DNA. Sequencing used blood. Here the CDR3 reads CASSSRAPSGSTDTQYF.